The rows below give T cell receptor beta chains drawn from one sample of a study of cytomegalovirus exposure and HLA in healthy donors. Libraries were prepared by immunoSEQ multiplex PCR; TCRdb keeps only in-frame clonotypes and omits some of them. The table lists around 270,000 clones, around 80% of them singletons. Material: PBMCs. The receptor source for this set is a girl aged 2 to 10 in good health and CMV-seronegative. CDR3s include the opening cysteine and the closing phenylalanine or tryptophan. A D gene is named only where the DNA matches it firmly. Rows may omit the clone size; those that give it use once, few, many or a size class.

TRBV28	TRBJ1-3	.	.	CASRTGSAGGNTIYF	TGTGCCAGCAGAACCGGGTCAGCGGGGGGAAACACCATATATTTT
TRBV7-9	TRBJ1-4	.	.	CASSLIYAGRRANEKLFF	TGTGCCAGCAGCTTAATCTACGCAGGGAGGAGGGCTAATGAAAAACTGTTTTTT
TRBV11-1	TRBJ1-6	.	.	CASSFDRYNSPLHF	TGTGCCAGCAGCTTTGACAGATACAATTCACCCCTCCACTTT
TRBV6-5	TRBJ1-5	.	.	CASILTRGVNQPQHF	TGTGCCAGCATTCTTACCCGGGGAGTCAATCAGCCCCAGCATTTT
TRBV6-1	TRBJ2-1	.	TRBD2	CASRGLAYNEQFF	TGTGCCAGCAGAGGACTAGCCTACAATGAGCAGTTCTTC
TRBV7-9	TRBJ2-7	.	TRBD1	CASSHAIGTGVTYEQYF	TGTGCCAGCAGCCACGCAATCGGGACAGGTGTTACCTACGAGCAGTACTTC
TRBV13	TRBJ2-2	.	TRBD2	CASSFAGVDTGELFF	TGTGCCAGCAGCTTTGCGGGGGTAGACACCGGGGAGCTGTTTTTT
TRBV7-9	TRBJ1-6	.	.	CASSLAFDSPLHF	TGTGCCAGCAGCTTAGCCTTCGATTCACCCCTCCACTTT
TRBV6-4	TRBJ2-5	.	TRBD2	CAGRQREGERRETQYF	TGTGCCGGACGGCAGCGGGAGGGGGAGAGGCGAGAGACCCAGTACTTC
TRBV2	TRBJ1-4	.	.	CASSWGRRDEKLFF	TGTGCCAGCAGTTGGGGGAGGAGGGATGAAAAACTGTTTTTT
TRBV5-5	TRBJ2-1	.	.	CASSWGMYGARGLNEQFF	TGTGCCAGCAGCTGGGGCATGTACGGGGCCAGGGGCCTCAATGAGCAGTTCTTC
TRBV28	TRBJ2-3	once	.	CASSRGDRTDTQYF	TGTGCCAGCAGTCGAGGTGACAGGACAGATACGCAGTATTTT
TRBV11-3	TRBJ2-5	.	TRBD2	CASSLGSGGEETQYF	TGTGCCAGCAGCTTGGGTTCCGGGGGGGAAGAGACCCAGTACTTC
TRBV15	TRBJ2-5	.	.	CATSTTEETQYF	TGTGCCACCAGCACGACAGAAGAGACCCAGTACTTC
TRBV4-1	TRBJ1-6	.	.	CASSQNPGIGSPLHF	TGCGCCAGCAGCCAGAATCCAGGAATCGGATCACCCCTCCACTTT
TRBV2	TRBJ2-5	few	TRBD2	CASTPEGLAGGETQYF	TGTGCCAGCACCCCCGAGGGACTAGCGGGAGGAGAGACCCAGTACTTC
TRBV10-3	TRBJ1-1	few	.	CATQDISDTEAFF	TGTGCCACCCAGGACATCTCGGACACTGAAGCTTTCTTT
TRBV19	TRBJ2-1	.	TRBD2	CASKTSGSSYNEQFF	TGTGCCAGTAAGACTAGCGGGAGCTCCTACAATGAGCAGTTCTTC
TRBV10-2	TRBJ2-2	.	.	CASRRAGAYTGELFF	TGCGCCAGCCGGCGGGCGGGGGCTTACACCGGGGAGCTGTTTTTT
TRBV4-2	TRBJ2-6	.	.	CASSSSGASGANVLTF	TGTGCCAGCAGCTCCTCAGGCGCTTCTGGGGCCAACGTCCTGACTTTC
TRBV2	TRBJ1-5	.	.	CASSLGVYQPQHF	TGTGCCAGCAGTTTGGGCGTCTATCAGCCCCAGCATTTT
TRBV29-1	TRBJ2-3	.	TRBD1	CSVIRDRGYYGTDTQYF	TGCAGCGTGATCCGGGACAGGGGATATTATGGCACAGATACGCAGTATTTT
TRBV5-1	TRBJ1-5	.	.	CASSPRLINSNQPQHF	TGCGCCAGCAGCCCCCGACTGATAAATAGCAATCAGCCCCAGCATTTT
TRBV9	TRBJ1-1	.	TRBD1	CASSVEPGGTEAFF	TGTGCCAGCAGCGTTGAACCAGGGGGCACTGAAGCTTTCTTT
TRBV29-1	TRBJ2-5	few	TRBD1	CSVRRSQGPETQYF	TGCAGCGTCAGAAGATCACAGGGGCCGGAGACCCAGTACTTC
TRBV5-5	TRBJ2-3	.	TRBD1	CASSGRTGWDTQYF	TGTGCCAGCAGCGGTCGGACAGGGTGGGATACGCAGTATTTT
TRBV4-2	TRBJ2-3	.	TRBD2	CASSPKSTSGITDTQYF	TGTGCCAGCAGCCCCAAGAGCACTAGCGGGATCACAGATACGCAGTATTTT
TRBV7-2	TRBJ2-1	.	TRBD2	CASSLSGRTNNEQFF	TGTGCCAGCAGCTTAAGCGGGAGGACTAACAATGAGCAGTTCTTC
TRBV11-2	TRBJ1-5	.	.	CASSLNEGVSNQPQHF	TGTGCCAGCAGCCTCAACGAGGGGGTAAGCAATCAGCCCCAGCATTTT
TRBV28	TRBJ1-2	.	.	CASSVRNYGYTF	TGTGCCAGCAGTGTACGGAACTATGGCTACACCTTC
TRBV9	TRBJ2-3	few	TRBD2	CASSVAGRIPDTQYF	TGTGCCAGCAGCGTGGCCGGGAGGATCCCAGATACGCAGTATTTT
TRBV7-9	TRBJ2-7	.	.	CASSSTAYEQYF	TGTGCCAGCAGTTCAACGGCCTACGAGCAGTACTTC
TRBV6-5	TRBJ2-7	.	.	CASSYFSVPTYEQYF	TGTGCCAGCAGTTACTTTTCAGTCCCCACCTACGAGCAGTACTTC
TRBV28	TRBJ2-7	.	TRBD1	CASSFTGVLGYEQYF	TGTGCCAGCAGTTTTACAGGGGTCCTAGGCTACGAGCAGTACTTC
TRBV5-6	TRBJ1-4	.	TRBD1	CASSLGTGKTNEKLFF	TGTGCCAGCAGCTTGGGGACAGGAAAAACTAATGAAAAACTGTTTTTT
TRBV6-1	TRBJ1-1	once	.	CASSEVGIGTEAFF	TGTGCCAGCAGTGAAGTGGGTATCGGGACTGAAGCTTTCTTT
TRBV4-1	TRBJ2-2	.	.	CASSPLRVANTGELFF	TGCGCCAGCAGCCCACTCAGGGTGGCGAACACCGGGGAGCTGTTTTTT
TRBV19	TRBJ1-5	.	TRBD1	CASDRESLRQPQHF	TGTGCCAGCGACAGGGAGAGTCTTCGTCAGCCCCAGCATTTT
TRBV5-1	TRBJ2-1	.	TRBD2	CASSLRSGGAFNEQFF	TGCGCCAGCAGCCTAAGAAGCGGGGGGGCCTTCAATGAGCAGTTCTTC
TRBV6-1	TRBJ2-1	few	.	CASAGSLYNEQFF	TGTGCCAGCGCGGGGAGCCTTTACAATGAGCAGTTCTTC
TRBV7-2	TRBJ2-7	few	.	CASSPAYEQYF	TGTGCCAGCAGCCCCGCCTACGAGCAGTACTTC
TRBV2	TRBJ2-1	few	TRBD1	CASAEILHNRDRDNEQFF	TGTGCCAGCGCTGAAATCCTACACAACCGGGACAGAGACAATGAGCAGTTCTTC
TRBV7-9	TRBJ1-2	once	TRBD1	CSSSARTGVYGYTF	TGTTCCAGCAGCGCCCGGACAGGAGTTTATGGCTACACCTTC
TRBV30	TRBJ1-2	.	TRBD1	CAWATGYYGYTF	TGTGCCTGGGCGACAGGGTACTATGGCTACACCTTC
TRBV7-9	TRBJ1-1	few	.	CASSPYMNTEAFF	TGTGCCAGCAGCCCGTACATGAACACTGAAGCTTTCTTT
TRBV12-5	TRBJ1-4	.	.	CASGLRRGANEKLFF	TGTGCTAGTGGTTTGCGACGGGGGGCTAATGAAAAACTGTTTTTT
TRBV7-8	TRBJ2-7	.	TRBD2	CASSLDARSIAGPFPGQYF	TGTGCCAGCAGCTTAGACGCCCGTTCAATAGCGGGTCCTTTTCCTGGGCAGTACTTC
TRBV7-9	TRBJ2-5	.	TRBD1	CASSQRGLETQYF	TGTGCCAGCAGCCAAAGGGGGCTGGAGACCCAGTACTTC
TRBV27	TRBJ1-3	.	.	CASSRTAHEESAIYF	TGTGCCAGCAGTCGGACAGCGCACGAGGAGAGCGCCATATATTTT
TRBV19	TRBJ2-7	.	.	CASSWSGEQYF	TGTGCCAGTAGTTGGAGTGGCGAGCAGTACTTC
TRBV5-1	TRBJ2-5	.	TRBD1	CASSLNKPGTGVAAETQYF	TGCGCCAGCAGCTTGAATAAGCCCGGGACAGGGGTGGCCGCGGAGACCCAGTACTTC
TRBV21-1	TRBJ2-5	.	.	CASSKDLAGGTETQYF	TGTGCCAGCAGCAAAGACCTAGCGGGGGGTACGGAGACCCAGTACTTC
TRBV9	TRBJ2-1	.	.	CASSVGVGTGTFF	.